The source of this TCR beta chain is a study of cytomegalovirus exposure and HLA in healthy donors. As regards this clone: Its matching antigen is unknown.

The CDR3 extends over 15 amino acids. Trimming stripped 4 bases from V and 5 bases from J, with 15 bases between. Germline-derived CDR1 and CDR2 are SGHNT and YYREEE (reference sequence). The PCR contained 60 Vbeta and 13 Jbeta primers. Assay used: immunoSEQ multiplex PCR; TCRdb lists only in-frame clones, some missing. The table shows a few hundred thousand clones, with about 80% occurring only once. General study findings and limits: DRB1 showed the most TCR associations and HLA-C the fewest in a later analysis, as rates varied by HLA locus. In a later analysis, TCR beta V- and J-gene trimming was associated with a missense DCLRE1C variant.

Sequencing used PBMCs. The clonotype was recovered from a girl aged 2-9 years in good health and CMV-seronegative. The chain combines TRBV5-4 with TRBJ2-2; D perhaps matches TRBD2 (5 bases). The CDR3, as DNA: TGTGCCAGCAGCCTCTTTAGTGGGAGAACCGGGGAGCTGTTTTTT. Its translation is CASSLFSGRTGELFF. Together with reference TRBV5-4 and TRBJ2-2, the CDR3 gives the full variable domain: ETGVTQSPTHLIKTRGQQVTLRCSSQSGHNTVSWYQQALGQGPQFIFQYYREEENGRGNFPPRFSGLQFPNYSSELNVNALELDDSALYLCASSLFSGRTGELFFGEGSRLTVL.